These 5 T cell receptor beta chains came from one sample sequenced in a study of cytomegalovirus exposure and HLA in healthy donors. The PCR made use of 60 Vbeta and 13 Jbeta primers. Profiled with immunoSEQ multiplex PCR; TCRdb holds only in-frame clones, not every one. The data show about 130,000 clones, approximately 70% seen once. The sample was PBMCs. All receptors derive from a human donor in good health.

The rearrangement links TRBV5-1 to TRBJ2-1; 10 bases line up with TRBD1. Germline values: CDR1 SGHRS, CDR2 YFSETQ. J was trimmed by 5 bases and V by 2 bases; bases with no gene match: 4. The CDR3 is 15 amino acids. Written as DNA, the CDR3 is TGCGCCAGCAGCTTAGCGGGACAGGGGCACAATGAGCAGTTCTTC. This translates into CASSLAGQGHNEQFF. Using reference TRBV5-1 and TRBJ2-1 for the parts outside the CDR3, the full variable domain is KAGVTQTPRYLIKTRGQQVTLSCSPISGHRSVSWYQQTPGQGLQFLFEYFSETQRNKGNFPGRFSGRQFSNSRSEMNVSTLELGDSALYLCASSLAGQGHNEQFFGPGTRLTVL.

In this sample, this clone turned up once. The chain couples TRBV10-1 to TRBJ2-2; D remains unclear. V was shortened by 4 bases and J by 4 bases, with 10 bases between the two germline ends. This CDR3 has 14 residues. Germline CDR1 and CDR2: WNHNN and SYGVQD (reference sequence). Here the CDR3 reads CASSVPDSTGELFF. The CDR3, as DNA: TGCGCCAGCAGTGTGCCCGACTCCACCGGGGAGCTGTTTTTT.

The chain is built from TRBV11-3 and TRBJ2-7; 7 bases align to TRBD2. The V and J ends lost 3 bases and 7 bases, in that order; junction bases with no gene match: 6. The CDR3 covers 13 residues. Germline-derived CDR1 and CDR2 are SGHNT and YENEEA. The CDR3 sequence is CASSLSGEGEQYF. The CDR3, as DNA: TGTGCCAGCAGCTTGAGTGGGGAGGGAGAGCAGTACTTC.

The genes are TRBV4-1 and TRBJ2-7, with 8 nucleotides matching TRBD2. Germline V gene lookup returns CDR1 MGHRA and CDR2 YSYEKL. CDR3 length: 14 residues. Trimming at V came to 2 bases and at J to 3 bases, leaving 3 bases not matched to a gene. Here the CDR3 DNA reads TGCGCCAGCAGCCAACCGGGGGGGATCTACGAGCAGTACTTC. Residues: CASSQPGGIYEQYF.

The rearrangement uses TRBV10-3 and TRBJ2-5; 9 bases match TRBD2. V was pared by 6 bases and J by 3 bases, with 8 bases of the junction left unmatched. The CDR3 is 15 residues long. Germline loops: CDR1 ENHRY, CDR2 SYGVKD. CDR3 in amino acids: CAISLAGRAEETQYF. CDR3 bases: TGTGCCATCAGCCTAGCGGGGAGGGCTGAAGAGACCCAGTACTTC.